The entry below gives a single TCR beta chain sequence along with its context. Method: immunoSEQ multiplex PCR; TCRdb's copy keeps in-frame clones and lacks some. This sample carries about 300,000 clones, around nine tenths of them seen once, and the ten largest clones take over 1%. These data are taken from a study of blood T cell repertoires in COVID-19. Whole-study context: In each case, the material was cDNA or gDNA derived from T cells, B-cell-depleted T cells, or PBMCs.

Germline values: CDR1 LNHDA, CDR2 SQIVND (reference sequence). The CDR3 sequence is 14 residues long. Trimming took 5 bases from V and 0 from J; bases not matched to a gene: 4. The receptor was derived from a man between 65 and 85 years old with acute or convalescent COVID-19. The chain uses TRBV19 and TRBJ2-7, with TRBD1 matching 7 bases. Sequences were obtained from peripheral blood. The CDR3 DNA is TGTGCCAGTAGTGAACAGGGGAGCTCCTACGAGCAGTACTTC. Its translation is CASSEQGSSYEQYF.